What follows are 18 T cell receptor beta chains derived from one specimen sequenced in a study of T cell repertoires in cytomegalovirus infection. For these receptors, no antigen is known. TCRdb passed the reads through MiXCR, listing each CDR3 protein once. The table lists about 100,000 distinct CDR3 sequences, roughly 39% of them singletons. Sequencing was performed on CD8+ T cells from cultured PBMCs, taken from culture after CMV antigen stimulation. These receptors were taken from a human donor in good health (CMV status not recorded). Some clones in this sample may be carry-over from other donors' samples.

This clonotype was counted a few times. The gene calls are TRBV12-3 or TRBV12-4 and TRBJ2-2, with 10 bases identical to TRBD1. The CDR3 loop spans 14 amino acids. V shed 6 bases and J 6 bases; nucleotides not matched to a gene: 4. The CDR3 reads CASRPGQGPGELFF. In DNA form, the CDR3 reads TGTGCCAGCAGGCCGGGACAGGGGCCCGGGGAGCTGTTTTTT.

The chain combines TRBV4-2 with TRBJ2-7; TRBD1 might be the D (7 bases). CDR3 length: 12 amino acids. The germline V and J ends were trimmed by 8 bases and 6 bases, with 14 bases remaining between them. Germline V gives CDR1 LGHNA, CDR2 YNFKEQ. The DNA for the CDR3 is TGTGCCAGCCAGGGGGGCAGCTCCGAGCAGTACTTC. It encodes CASQGGSSEQYF.

This clonotype was counted only a few times. The genes are TRBV12-3 or TRBV12-4 and TRBJ1-1; tentatively, D is TRBD1 (5 bases). The CDR3 runs to 14 residues. With 6 bases removed from V and 4 bases from J, the gap between germline ends came to 15 bases. The CDR3 coding sequence is TGTGCCAGCAGACCGGACGGGCAGGGCACTGAAGCTTTCTTT. Translated: CASRPDGQGTEAFF.

This clonotype was recorded many times. The chain recombines TRBV12-3 or TRBV12-4 with TRBJ2-1, with a tentative D call TRBD1 (6 bases). Trimming stripped 2 bases from V and 8 bases from J, with 10 bases between. The CDR3 length is 13 residues. DNA of the CDR3: TGTGCCAGCAGTTTATCTGGGGGCGATGAGCAGTTCTTC. Encoded protein: CASSLSGGDEQFF.

This rearrangement joins TRBV5-3 to TRBJ2-2; TRBD2 matches 14 bases. TRBV5-3 is placed among ORFs of uncertain function. The CDR3 has 18 amino acids. V trimming: 8 bases; J trimming: 2 bases; junction bases outside the gene matches: 11. CDR3 nucleotides: TGTGCCAGCAGCCCGACTAGCGGGGGGGCACCAAACACCGGGGAGCTGTTTTTT. Translating gives CASSPTSGGAPNTGELFF.

The V gene is TRBV20-1, the J gene TRBJ2-7, with 8 bases aligning to TRBD2. Germline V gives CDR1 DFQATT, CDR2 SNEGSKA (reference sequence). Trimming at V came to 0 bases and at J to 1 base, leaving 11 bases not matched to a gene. This CDR3 contains 17 residues. CDR3: CSARDVSGASGSYEQYF. CDR3 sequence (DNA): TGCAGTGCTAGAGATGTTAGCGGGGCCTCCGGGTCCTACGAGCAGTACTTC.

A few counts support this clonotype. This sequence joins TRBV7-9 and TRBJ2-2; TRBD2 might be the D (5 bases). The CDR3 is made up of 15 amino acids. V lost 5 bases and J lost 2, with 12 bases in between. Germline V gene data show CDR1 as SEHNR and CDR2 as FQNEAQ (reference sequence). The CDR3: CASSEGLHNTGELFF. The DNA of the CDR3 is TGTGCCAGCAGCGAAGGACTGCATAACACCGGGGAGCTGTTTTTT.

This clonotype was recorded a few times. The V and J genes are TRBV27 and TRBJ1-2; D gene ambiguous. V lost 3 bases, J lost 6 bases, and 11 bases lay in between. Germline V gene lookup returns CDR1 MNHEY and CDR2 SMNVEV (reference sequence). There are 13 residues in the CDR3. In nucleotides, the CDR3 is TGTGCCAGCAGTTTGGGAGCGGCGGATGGCTACACCTTC. Translation gives CASSLGAADGYTF.

The chain uses TRBV19 and TRBJ1-4; 9 nucleotides match TRBD1. This CDR3 contains 14 residues. The V gene end was trimmed by 5 bases and the J gene end by 7 bases; junction bases not matched to a gene: 5. CDR1 and CDR2 from the germline V gene are LNHDA and SQIVND (reference sequence). In DNA form, the CDR3 reads TGTGCCAGTAGTTCGGGACAGGGAGTTGAAAAACTGTTTTTT. This sequence encodes CASSSGQGVEKLFF.

This clonotype was seen more than once but under ten times. CDR3 in amino acids: CASSSGSANYGYTF. The CDR3 coding sequence is TGTGCCAGTAGTTCCGGGTCCGCTAACTATGGCTACACCTTC. This chain joins TRBV19 and TRBJ1-2, with no clear D. The CDR3 runs to 14 residues. Germline CDR1 is LNHDA and CDR2 is SQIVND (reference sequence). V was shortened by 5 bases and J by 0 bases, with 10 bases between the two germline ends.

The genes are TRBV9 and TRBJ1-2; 8 positions agree with TRBD1. CDR3 size: 13 residues. Germline lookup yields CDR1 SGDLS and CDR2 YYNGEE. Trimming took 4 bases from V and 6 from J; bases not matched to a gene: 5. CDR3 in amino acids: CASSIQGGDGYTF. CDR3 DNA sequence: TGTGCCAGCAGCATACAGGGGGGGGATGGCTACACCTTC.

V usage is TRBV24-1 and J usage is TRBJ2-1; TRBD1 agrees at 7 bases. Looked up from germline, CDR1 is KGHDR and CDR2 is SFDVKD. CDR3 length: 13 amino acids. The junction had 5 bases not matched to a gene; V was cut back by 11 bases and J by 2 bases. The CDR3 DNA is TGTGCCATAGAGGGGGCCACCTACAATGAGCAGTTCTTC. Translating gives CAIEGATYNEQFF.

This clonotype was detected only a few times. The chain carries TRBV12-3 or TRBV12-4 and TRBJ1-2; tentative D call: TRBD1 (5 bases). V lost 0 bases, J lost 5 bases, and 7 bases lay in between. CDR3 length: 13 residues. The CDR3 DNA sequence: TGTGCCAGCAGTTTAGCCAGGACATATGGCTACACCTTC. This gives the protein CASSLARTYGYTF.

This clonotype was recorded only once. This sequence joins TRBV10-3 and TRBJ2-4; D is uncertain. V lost 3 bases and J lost 0, with 12 bases in between. This CDR3 region has 16 residues. Germline V CDR1 and CDR2: ENHRY, SYGVKD. The CDR3 protein is CAISELNLLAKNIQYF. DNA of the CDR3: TGTGCCATCAGTGAATTGAATTTACTAGCCAAAAACATTCAGTACTTC.

This clonotype appeared a few times. The chain couples TRBV2 to TRBJ1-1, with a weak D call TRBD1 (6 bases). This CDR3 comprises 13 residues. V gave up 9 bases and J gave up 3 bases, with 14 bases separating them. Germline CDR1 and CDR2: SNHLY and FYNNEI. CDR3 nucleotides: TGTGCCAGTCCGAGGGGGGGGGACACTGAAGCTTTCTTT. Residues: CASPRGGDTEAFF. The whole variable domain, filled in from reference TRBV2 and TRBJ1-1, reads EPEVTQTPSHQVTQMGQEVILRCVPISNHLYFYWYRQILGQKVEFLVSFYNNEISEKSEIFDDQFSVERPDGSNFTLKIRSTKLEDSAMYFCASPRGGDTEAFFGQGTRLTVV.

This clonotype turned up a few times. CDR3 residues: CASSPSGGTGGGNEQFF. In DNA form, the CDR3 reads TGTGCCAGCAGCCCATCAGGGGGGACAGGGGGTGGTAATGAGCAGTTCTTC. The J gene is TRBJ2-1, the V gene TRBV7-8; 11 nucleotides line up with TRBD1. This CDR3 is built from 17 residues. After removal of 5 bases from V and 7 bases from J, the junction contained 13 bases not matched to a gene. Looked up from germline, CDR1 is SGHVS and CDR2 is FQNEAQ.

The CDR3 nucleotides read TGTGCCAGCAGCCCCCGGGGTAGCGGGGTCTATGAGCAGTTCTTC. Translating it yields CASSPRGSGVYEQFF. The chain joins TRBV27 to TRBJ2-1; 8 bases map to TRBD2. There are 15 residues in the CDR3. Trimming at V came to 6 bases and at J to 8 bases, leaving 12 bases not matched to a gene. Germline V gene lookup returns CDR1 MNHEY and CDR2 SMNVEV (reference sequence).

The genes are TRBV10-3 and TRBJ2-7; 8 bases map to TRBD1. The CDR3 has 12 amino acids. Germline values: CDR1 ENHRY, CDR2 SYGVKD. Trimming at V came to 11 bases and at J to 4 bases, leaving 7 bases not matched to a gene. CDR3 nucleotides: TGTGCCGTCCCGGGACAGGCATACGAGCAGTACTTC. Residues: CAVPGQAYEQYF.